These T cell receptor beta chains were read from a single sample in a study of blood T cells in healthy people across ages. TCRdb re-called the 5' RACE reads with MiXCR, one entry per CDR3 protein. Of more than 1,000,000 distinct CDR3 sequences listed, almost 25% are singletons. A further study also used this sample, focusing on T cells of mothers and their children.

Specimen: blood. The receptors were sampled from a girl aged 2-10 years in good health. Each CDR3 is given with its conserved first and last residue. The D gene is left open where the match is weak. A clone size is listed for some rows: how often the clone was seen (once, few, many), or a class if it is expanded.

abundance: few; d_gene: .; j_gene: TRBJ2-1; len: 12; v_gene: TRBV29-1; CDR3aa: CSVKPTGNEQFF; CDR3nt: TGCAGCGTCAAACCGACAGGAAATGAGCAGTTCTTC
abundance: .; d_gene: .; j_gene: TRBJ2-2; len: 17; v_gene: TRBV24-1; CDR3aa: CATSDQRRTKNTGELFF; CDR3nt: TGTGCCACCAGTGACCAGAGACGGACGAAGAACACCGGGGAGCTGTTTTTT
abundance: .; d_gene: .; j_gene: TRBJ1-5; len: 16; v_gene: TRBV10-3; CDR3aa: CAISESGQYSNQPQHF; CDR3nt: TGTGCCATCAGTGAGTCGGGTCAGTATAGCAATCAGCCCCAGCATTTT
abundance: few; d_gene: .; j_gene: TRBJ1-4; len: 14; v_gene: TRBV12-3/TRBV12-4; CDR3aa: CASSPRQSHEKLSF; CDR3nt: TGTGCCAGCAGCCCCAGACAGTCGCACGAAAAACTGTCTTTT
abundance: .; d_gene: TRBD1; j_gene: TRBJ1-2; len: 15; v_gene: TRBV12-3/TRBV12-4; CDR3aa: CASSETGTGFNGYTF; CDR3nt: TGTGCCAGCAGTGAAACCGGGACAGGGTTTAATGGCTACACCTTC
abundance: few; d_gene: .; j_gene: TRBJ2-1; len: 16; v_gene: TRBV7-8; CDR3aa: CASSATGPPSHNEQFF; CDR3nt: TGTGCCAGCAGCGCCACGGGGCCCCCGTCTCACAATGAGCAGTTCTTC
abundance: few; d_gene: TRBD2; j_gene: TRBJ2-1; len: 16; v_gene: TRBV12-3/TRBV12-4; CDR3aa: CASSLGSSGEDNEQFF; CDR3nt: TGTGCCAGCAGTTTAGGCTCTAGCGGTGAAGACAATGAGCAGTTCTTC
abundance: few; d_gene: TRBD1; j_gene: TRBJ1-4; len: 15; v_gene: TRBV15; CDR3aa: CATSGRDREAEKLFF; CDR3nt: TGTGCCACCAGCGGCCGGGACAGGGAGGCGGAAAAACTGTTTTTT
abundance: .; d_gene: .; j_gene: TRBJ2-3; len: 16; v_gene: TRBV3-1; CDR3aa: CASSQAGGPYSDTQYF; CDR3nt: TGTGCCAGCAGCCAAGCGGGGGGCCCTTATTCCGATACGCAGTATTTT
abundance: .; d_gene: TRBD1; j_gene: TRBJ2-5; len: 15; v_gene: TRBV4-1; CDR3aa: CASSQETGILETQYF; CDR3nt: TGCGCCAGCAGCCAAGAGACAGGGATCCTAGAGACCCAGTACTTC
abundance: few; d_gene: .; j_gene: TRBJ2-2; len: 14; v_gene: TRBV12-3/TRBV12-4; CDR3aa: CASSVGTPYGELFF; CDR3nt: TGTGCCAGCAGTGTCGGGACCCCCTACGGGGAGCTGTTTTTT
abundance: few; d_gene: TRBD2; j_gene: TRBJ2-1; len: 15; v_gene: TRBV9; CDR3aa: CASTHGGGSINEQFF; CDR3nt: TGTGCCAGCACCCATGGTGGCGGGAGTATCAATGAGCAGTTCTTC
abundance: .; d_gene: TRBD2; j_gene: TRBJ2-5; len: 20; v_gene: TRBV24-1; CDR3aa: CATSDSRTSGEILRVETQYF; CDR3nt: TGTGCCACCAGTGATTCAAGGACTAGCGGGGAAATTCTAAGAGTGGAGACCCAGTACTTC
abundance: .; d_gene: .; j_gene: TRBJ2-1; len: 19; v_gene: TRBV7-3; CDR3aa: CASSLLGGPGTIGVNEQFF; CDR3nt: TGTGCCAGCAGCTTACTCGGGGGGCCAGGGACTATCGGGGTCAATGAGCAGTTCTTC
abundance: few; d_gene: .; j_gene: TRBJ1-2; len: 13; v_gene: TRBV9; CDR3aa: CASSAQGVDGYTF; CDR3nt: TGTGCCAGCAGCGCCCAGGGAGTGGATGGCTACACCTTC
abundance: .; d_gene: TRBD1; j_gene: TRBJ1-2; len: 15; v_gene: TRBV6-5; CDR3aa: CASSSRQGLGVGYTF; CDR3nt: TGTGCCAGCAGTTCCCGACAGGGTTTGGGGGTTGGCTACACCTTC
abundance: .; d_gene: .; j_gene: TRBJ1-2; len: 14; v_gene: TRBV7-2; CDR3aa: CASSSETGSNGYTF; CDR3nt: TGTGCCAGCAGCTCCGAAACAGGGTCGAACGGCTACACCTTC
abundance: many; d_gene: .; j_gene: TRBJ1-1; len: 8; v_gene: TRBV29-1; CDR3aa: CSVGEAFF; CDR3nt: TGCAGCGTTGGTGAAGCTTTCTTT
abundance: .; d_gene: .; j_gene: TRBJ1-4; len: 16; v_gene: TRBV6-6; CDR3aa: CTSSRLREGSTEKLFF; CDR3nt: TGTACCAGCAGCCGACTCCGAGAGGGCTCAACTGAAAAACTGTTTTTT
abundance: many; d_gene: .; j_gene: TRBJ1-2; len: 15; v_gene: TRBV11-3; CDR3aa: CASSPRADHRDGYTF; CDR3nt: TGTGCCAGCAGCCCCCGGGCCGACCACAGGGATGGCTACACCTTC
abundance: .; d_gene: .; j_gene: TRBJ2-1; len: 11; v_gene: TRBV3-1; CDR3aa: CASSQDGWQFF; CDR3nt: TGTGCCAGCAGCCAAGACGGATGGCAGTTCTTC
abundance: .; d_gene: TRBD2; j_gene: TRBJ2-1; len: 17; v_gene: TRBV12-3/TRBV12-4; CDR3aa: CASSLPSGGTVYNEQFF; CDR3nt: TGTGCCAGCAGTTTACCTAGCGGGGGGACCGTCTACAATGAGCAGTTCTTC
abundance: .; d_gene: TRBD1; j_gene: TRBJ2-2; len: 14; v_gene: TRBV19; CDR3aa: CASYRGKGTGERFF; CDR3nt: TGTGCCAGTTACAGGGGTAAAGGTACCGGGGAGCGGTTTTTT
abundance: few; d_gene: .; j_gene: TRBJ1-1; len: 11; v_gene: TRBV4-1; CDR3aa: CASSPGHEAFF; CDR3nt: TGCGCCAGCAGCCCGGGCCATGAAGCTTTCTTT
abundance: few; d_gene: TRBD1; j_gene: TRBJ2-7; len: 15; v_gene: TRBV29-1; CDR3aa: CSVPRGTVRFGEQYF; CDR3nt: TGCAGCGTCCCCAGGGGGACAGTGCGTTTCGGCGAGCAGTACTTC
abundance: .; d_gene: .; j_gene: TRBJ1-6; len: 12; v_gene: TRBV3-1; CDR3aa: CASTREGSPLHF; CDR3nt: TGTGCCAGCACTCGGGAAGGTTCACCCCTCCACTTT
abundance: .; d_gene: TRBD1; j_gene: TRBJ2-7; len: 15; v_gene: TRBV3-1; CDR3aa: CASSQEGTALSEQYF; CDR3nt: TGTGCCAGCAGCCAAGAGGGGACAGCCCTAAGCGAGCAGTACTTC
abundance: few; d_gene: .; j_gene: TRBJ1-4; len: 13; v_gene: TRBV10-3; CDR3aa: CAINGGINEKLFF; CDR3nt: TGTGCCATCAACGGGGGGATTAATGAAAAACTGTTTTTT
abundance: .; d_gene: TRBD1; j_gene: TRBJ2-4; len: 16; v_gene: TRBV9; CDR3aa: CASSVRGQGTKNIQYF; CDR3nt: TGTGCCAGCAGCGTACGGGGACAGGGAACCAAAAACATTCAGTACTTC
abundance: .; d_gene: TRBD2; j_gene: TRBJ2-2; len: 18; v_gene: TRBV12-3/TRBV12-4; CDR3aa: CASSLLAGDLANTGELFF; CDR3nt: TGTGCCAGCAGTTTACTAGCGGGGGACCTCGCGAACACCGGGGAGCTGTTTTTT
abundance: few; d_gene: .; j_gene: TRBJ2-3; len: 13; v_gene: TRBV9; CDR3aa: CASSGGFTDTQYF; CDR3nt: TGTGCCAGCAGCGGGGGGTTCACAGATACGCAGTATTTT
abundance: few; d_gene: .; j_gene: TRBJ1-6; len: 16; v_gene: TRBV7-9; CDR3aa: CASSQGALRLNSPLHF; CDR3nt: TGTGCCAGCAGTCAAGGAGCGCTCAGGTTGAATTCACCCCTCCACTTT
abundance: few; d_gene: .; j_gene: TRBJ1-1; len: 13; v_gene: TRBV14; CDR3aa: CASSRALNTEAFF; CDR3nt: TGTGCCAGCAGCCGGGCCTTGAACACTGAAGCTTTCTTT
abundance: .; d_gene: TRBD1; j_gene: TRBJ2-3; len: 16; v_gene: TRBV10-3; CDR3aa: CAISLGRDRVADTQYF; CDR3nt: TGTGCCATCAGCCTGGGTCGGGACAGGGTGGCAGATACGCAGTATTTT
abundance: .; d_gene: TRBD1; j_gene: TRBJ2-6; len: 16; v_gene: TRBV29-1; CDR3aa: CSVFLDRATGANVLTF; CDR3nt: TGCAGCGTTTTTCTGGACAGGGCCACTGGGGCCAACGTCCTGACTTTC
abundance: few; d_gene: .; j_gene: TRBJ1-2; len: 11; v_gene: TRBV4-2; CDR3aa: CASSQVDGYTF; CDR3nt: TGTGCCAGCAGCCAAGTGGATGGCTACACCTTC
abundance: few; d_gene: .; j_gene: TRBJ2-5; len: 14; v_gene: TRBV6-5; CDR3aa: CASSYYGKQETQYF; CDR3nt: TGTGCCAGCAGTTACTACGGGAAGCAAGAGACCCAGTACTTC
abundance: few; d_gene: TRBD1; j_gene: TRBJ2-7; len: 15; v_gene: TRBV29-1; CDR3aa: CSVQHRDRSSYEQYF; CDR3nt: TGCAGCGTTCAACACCGGGACAGGAGCTCCTACGAGCAGTACTTC
abundance: few; d_gene: .; j_gene: TRBJ2-7; len: 15; v_gene: TRBV4-1; CDR3aa: CASSQGHRLGDEQYF; CDR3nt: TGCGCCAGCAGCCAAGGACACCGTTTGGGCGACGAGCAGTACTTC
abundance: .; d_gene: TRBD2; j_gene: TRBJ2-1; len: 15; v_gene: TRBV5-1; CDR3aa: CASSSIPGGYNEQFF; CDR3nt: TGCGCCAGCAGCTCCATCCCGGGAGGGTACAATGAGCAGTTCTTC
abundance: few; d_gene: .; j_gene: TRBJ2-5; len: 11; v_gene: TRBV29-1; CDR3aa: CSGSVQETQYF; CDR3nt: TGCAGCGGTAGCGTACAAGAGACCCAGTACTTC
abundance: .; d_gene: .; j_gene: TRBJ1-2; len: 15; v_gene: TRBV7-2; CDR3aa: CASSLLDRPNYGYTF; CDR3nt: TGTGCCAGCAGCTTATTGGACAGACCTAACTATGGCTACACCTTC
abundance: few; d_gene: TRBD1; j_gene: TRBJ1-2; len: 13; v_gene: TRBV29-1; CDR3aa: CSVDRGANYGYTF; CDR3nt: TGCAGCGTCGACAGGGGTGCTAACTATGGCTACACCTTC
abundance: few; d_gene: .; j_gene: TRBJ1-4; len: 12; v_gene: TRBV4-1; CDR3aa: CASSQLRDELFF; CDR3nt: TGCGCCAGCAGCCAGCTCCGGGACGAACTGTTTTTT
abundance: .; d_gene: TRBD1; j_gene: TRBJ1-6; len: 12; v_gene: TRBV27; CDR3aa: CATMDRGSHLHF; CDR3nt: TGTGCCACCATGGACAGGGGCTCCCACCTCCACTTT
abundance: few; d_gene: TRBD2; j_gene: TRBJ2-1; len: 16; v_gene: TRBV18; CDR3aa: CASPGSGRAEYNEQFF; CDR3nt: TGTGCCAGCCCTGGTAGCGGGAGGGCCGAATACAATGAGCAGTTCTTC
abundance: .; d_gene: .; j_gene: TRBJ2-1; len: 13; v_gene: TRBV20-1; CDR3aa: CSARVIAANEQFF; CDR3nt: TGCAGTGCTAGAGTTATAGCGGCCAATGAGCAGTTCTTC
abundance: .; d_gene: .; j_gene: TRBJ2-7; len: 14; v_gene: TRBV4-1; CDR3aa: CASSQGAELYEQYF; CDR3nt: TGCGCCAGCAGCCAAGGAGCGGAACTATACGAGCAGTACTTC
abundance: .; d_gene: .; j_gene: TRBJ2-2; len: 14; v_gene: TRBV27; CDR3aa: CASRGYQNTGELFF; CDR3nt: TGTGCCAGCCGGGGATATCAGAACACCGGGGAGCTGTTTTTT
abundance: .; d_gene: .; j_gene: TRBJ2-5; len: 11; v_gene: TRBV20-1; CDR3aa: CSARDPTTQYF; CDR3nt: TGCAGTGCTCGGGACCCAACGACCCAGTACTTC
abundance: few; d_gene: TRBD2; j_gene: TRBJ2-3; len: 14; v_gene: TRBV5-1; CDR3aa: CAGREGPPTDTQYF; CDR3nt: TGCGCCGGCCGGGAGGGCCCCCCCACAGATACGCAGTATTTT
abundance: few; d_gene: .; j_gene: TRBJ2-6; len: 18; v_gene: TRBV7-2; CDR3aa: CASSLTGGRLAGANVLTF; CDR3nt: TGTGCCAGCAGCCTTACTGGGGGACGACTCGCTGGGGCCAACGTCCTGACTTTC
abundance: .; d_gene: .; j_gene: TRBJ1-2; len: 13; v_gene: TRBV7-9; CDR3aa: CASSSNRDGGYTF; CDR3nt: TGTGCCAGCAGCTCGAATCGGGACGGTGGGTACACCTTC
abundance: .; d_gene: .; j_gene: TRBJ2-1; len: 14; v_gene: TRBV5-1; CDR3aa: CASSLEGGLYEQFF; CDR3nt: TGCGCCAGCAGCTTGGAGGGAGGTCTCTATGAGCAGTTCTTC
abundance: .; d_gene: TRBD1; j_gene: TRBJ2-6; len: 16; v_gene: TRBV7-3; CDR3aa: CASSLPTGAGANVLTF; CDR3nt: TGTGCCAGCAGCTTGCCCACAGGGGCCGGGGCCAACGTCCTGACTTTC